This T cell receptor (beta chain) was identified in a study of radiotherapy plus CTLA-4 blockade in lung cancer. On the study more broadly: Across the patients, objective responses occurred in approximately 19%, and disease control in under 35%.

Looked up from germline, CDR1 is SGHRS and CDR2 is YFSETQ. The CDR3 runs 17 residues. V was pared by 0 bases and J by 0 bases, with 10 bases between. Treatment of patients with chemo-refractory metastatic non-small-cell lung cancer consisted of focal radiation plus CTLA-4 blockade with ipilimumab. The assay was immunoSEQ multiplex PCR, and TCRdb's table has in-frame clones only and misses some. Of nearly 110,000 clones listed, 85% to 90% are singletons. This clone was detected a few times. The antigen is unknown. This specimen includes other DNA sequences encoding the same CDR3. Study outcomes and limitations: Expansion in blood of tumor-derived TCR clones was seen after radiotherapy plus ipilimumab. The best predictor of response was reported to be early blood T cell clone dynamics, with interferon-beta.

The sequence derives from a human donor with non-small cell lung cancer that progressed on radiotherapy plus ipilimumab. Some clones in this sample may be carry-over from other donors' samples. This chain joins TRBV5-1 and TRBJ2-6; D might be TRBD1 (5 bases). The sample in question was peripheral blood, obtained from a patient treated with radiotherapy plus ipilimumab. Here the CDR3 DNA reads TGCGCCAGCAGCTTGGCCGGACAAGGCTCTGGGGCCAACGTCCTGACTTTC. This encodes CASSLAGQGSGANVLTF.